What follows is one T cell receptor (beta chain) and its context. The sample originates from a study of blood T cell repertoires in COVID-19. Data came from immunoSEQ multiplex PCR; TCRdb stores just in-frame clones and leaves some out. The sample shows 150,000 or so clones, about four fifths of them seen only once. The TCR comes from a woman aged 55-70 years with COVID-19, enrolled during active disease. Sequencing input: peripheral blood.

The CDR3 here is CASSHDRDQPQHF. As DNA, the CDR3 is TGTGCCAGCAGCCACGACAGGGATCAGCCCCAGCATTTT. The J gene is TRBJ1-5, the V gene TRBV5-4; TRBD1 matches at 7 bases. Per the germline V gene, CDR1 is SGHNT and CDR2 is YYREEE (reference sequence). The CDR3 is 13 residues long. V lost 4 bases, J lost 5 bases, and 3 bases stayed unmatched.